A selection of T cell receptor beta chains follows, all from one sample in a study of cytomegalovirus exposure and HLA in healthy donors. Sequenced by immunoSEQ multiplex PCR; TCRdb stores in-frame clones only, minus some. The sample consists of more than 80,000 clones, about three quarters of them appearing once. Sequencing was carried out using PBMCs. The receptor set was obtained from a human donor in good health. Each CDR3 is given with its conserved first and last residue. The order of the fields is J gene, V gene, D gene, clone size, CDR3 DNA, CDR3 protein. D genes are given only for firm matches. Expanded clones are given a class, and other clones once, few, many or no size at all.

TRBJ1-2	TRBV2	NA	few	TGTGCCAGCATCGGGGGTACAGCTAACTATGGCTACACCTTC	CASIGGTANYGYTF
TRBJ1-2	TRBV30	TRBD1	NA	TGTGCCTGGAGTTCAGGGGGCGCACATGGCTACACCTTC	CAWSSGGAHGYTF
TRBJ2-7	TRBV21-1	NA	NA	TGTGCCAGCAGCCCGTCTGTGGGTGGGCGCTACGAGCAGTACTTC	CASSPSVGGRYEQYF
TRBJ2-2	TRBV6-5	NA	NA	TGTGCCAGCCTGGCAGGGTCGAACACCGGGGAGCTGTTTTTT	CASLAGSNTGELFF
TRBJ2-7	TRBV5-1	TRBD1	NA	TGCGCCAGCAGCCTACCAGGGGGCACTACCTACGAGCAGTACTTC	CASSLPGGTTYEQYF
TRBJ1-5	TRBV5-1	TRBD1	NA	TGCGCCAGCAGCTTGCAGGGGGGTAATCAGCCCCAGCATTTT	CASSLQGGNQPQHF
TRBJ1-1	TRBV2	TRBD1	few	TGTGCCAGCAGTGGGGACAGACCCATGAACACTGAAGCTTTCTTT	CASSGDRPMNTEAFF
TRBJ1-2	TRBV29-1	TRBD1	NA	TGCAGCGTGGGGACAGGGGAAAACTATGGCTACACCTTC	CSVGTGENYGYTF
TRBJ2-1	TRBV9	TRBD2	NA	TGTGCCAGCAGCCCTCGACTAGCGGGAGAGTCGGTGCATGAGCAGTTCTTC	CASSPRLAGESVHEQFF
TRBJ2-5	TRBV9	NA	NA	TGTGCCAGCAGCGTAGTCGGGGAGACCCAGTACTTC	CASSVVGETQYF
TRBJ2-1	TRBV7-2	NA	NA	TGTGCCAGCAGCTTAAACCCTACCCTAGCAGAGCAGTTCTTC	CASSLNPTLAEQFF
TRBJ2-1	TRBV7-9	NA	NA	TGTGCCAGCAGCCTGGGGAGGAACAATGAGCAGTTCTTC	CASSLGRNNEQFF
TRBJ2-7	TRBV5-4	NA	once	TGTGCCAGCAGCTTGTTCGGACAACCGTACGAGCAGTACTTC	CASSLFGQPYEQYF
TRBJ1-1	TRBV6-6	TRBD1	few	TGTGCCAGCAGTTACCCGGGACAGGCGGCTCCTGCTTTCTTT	CASSYPGQAAPAFF
TRBJ2-5	TRBV29-1	TRBD1	NA	TGCAGCGCACCGGGACAGTTATCAGAGACCCAGTACTTC	CSAPGQLSETQYF
TRBJ1-3	TRBV5-4	TRBD1	NA	TGTGCCAGCAGCTTGGCAGGGGGCCGTCCTGGAAACACCATATATTTT	CASSLAGGRPGNTIYF
TRBJ2-3	TRBV7-9	TRBD2	NA	TGTGCCAGCAATGGGCGGGGGTTTGCAGATACGCAGTATTTT	CASNGRGFADTQYF
TRBJ1-1	TRBV10-3	NA	NA	TGTGCCATCAGTGGTAGCCTAGGGAACACTGAAGCTTTCTTT	CAISGSLGNTEAFF
TRBJ2-3	TRBV6-1	TRBD1	NA	TGTGCCAGCAGTGAACCCCGGGGGCGGGACAGGGTCGACATCCATACGCAGTATTTT	CASSEPRGRDRVDIHTQYF
TRBJ2-7	TRBV19	NA	NA	TGTGCCAGTAGTATAGTAAAGGGGTCCTACGAGCAGTACTTC	CASSIVKGSYEQYF
TRBJ1-2	TRBV15	NA	NA	TGTGCCACCAGCAGAGAGGGGAGTCTCTATGGCTACACCTTC	CATSREGSLYGYTF
TRBJ2-2	TRBV4-1	NA	NA	TGCGCCAGCAGCCTACAGAAGAACACCGGGGAGCTGTTTTTT	CASSLQKNTGELFF
TRBJ2-7	TRBV6-5	TRBD1	NA	TGTGCCAGCAGCCAATTTCCGCCGACAGGGCGCGAGCAGTACTTC	CASSQFPPTGREQYF
TRBJ2-5	TRBV4-2	TRBD2	NA	TGTGCCAGCAGCTCTCTAGCGGGGGCCCAAGAGACCCAGTACTTC	CASSSLAGAQETQYF
TRBJ2-1	TRBV5-1	NA	NA	TGCGCCAGCAGCGCCGCGGCCCGCTCCTACAATGAGCAGTTCTTC	CASSAAARSYNEQFF
TRBJ1-1	TRBV18	NA	NA	TGTGCCAGCTCACGATCCGGGAACACTGAAGCTTTCTTT	CASSRSGNTEAFF
TRBJ2-2	TRBV7-9	NA	NA	TGTGCCAGCAGCTCCCTTCGGGTGCGAGGGGAGCTGTTTTTT	CASSSLRVRGELFF
TRBJ1-4	TRBV18	TRBD1	few	TGTGCCAGCTCACCAGGGACAGGGGGCTCTGAAAAACTGTTTTTT	CASSPGTGGSEKLFF
TRBJ1-1	TRBV19	NA	NA	TGTGCCAGTAGTATTGGTCGGGGGGCGAACACTGAAGCTTTCTTT	CASSIGRGANTEAFF
TRBJ2-3	TRBV27	NA	NA	TGTGCCAGCAGTTTAGGAGTTGCAGTTGCGGGCACAGATACGCAGTATTTT	CASSLGVAVAGTDTQYF
TRBJ2-5	TRBV20-1	NA	NA	TGCAGTGCTAGAGGGCCGGAGACCCAGTACTTC	CSARGPETQYF
TRBJ1-5	TRBV7-9	NA	NA	TGTGCCAGCAGCTTAGATGCGGGGAAGACAAATCAGCCCCAGCATTTT	CASSLDAGKTNQPQHF
TRBJ2-7	TRBV5-8	TRBD2	NA	TGTGCCAGCAGCTTGATGGTAGCGGGGTTCTACGAGCAGTACTTC	CASSLMVAGFYEQYF
TRBJ1-2	TRBV9	NA	NA	TGTGCCAGCAGCGCCCAGACAGAGTGGCCGTATGGCTACACCTTC	CASSAQTEWPYGYTF
TRBJ1-4	TRBV5-1	TRBD1	NA	TGCGCCAGTTCCGGGACAGGGGGCGGAGAACTGTTTTTT	CASSGTGGGELFF
TRBJ2-5	TRBV2	TRBD1	NA	TGTGCCAGCAGTGACGGGACAGAGAAAGAGACCCAGTACTTC	CASSDGTEKETQYF
TRBJ2-1	TRBV9	TRBD2	NA	TGTGCCAGCAGCGTAGGGACTAGCGGGTACAATGAGCAGTTCTTC	CASSVGTSGYNEQFF
TRBJ2-3	TRBV6-6	NA	NA	TGTGCCAGCAGTTACTCAACGCGGGTCACAGATACGCAGTATTTT	CASSYSTRVTDTQYF
TRBJ2-7	TRBV5-8	NA	once	TGTGCCAGCAGCTGGACACGCGAGCAGTACTTC	CASSWTREQYF
TRBJ1-6	TRBV5-1	NA	NA	TGCGCCAGCAGCTTGGGCTATGTGGGCGCGGGCGGTTCACCCCTCCACTTT	CASSLGYVGAGGSPLHF
TRBJ1-5	TRBV7-9	NA	NA	TGTGCCAGCAGCTTAGTGACGGGGGCCCAGCATTTT	CASSLVTGAQHF
TRBJ2-1	TRBV2	NA	few	TGTGCCAGCAGATTACAAGTCGAGCAGTTCTTC	CASRLQVEQFF